Included here is one T cell receptor beta chain sequence, with context. Its antigen is still unknown. Per-nucleotide qualities are absent, and no much larger clonotype sits a single base away. After removal of 2 bases from V and 3 bases from J, the junction retains 3 bases not matched to a gene. From cysteine to phenylalanine, the CDR3 is 15 amino acids long. Here the CDR3 DNA is all that survives: 45 bases in frame from base 1. CDR1 and CDR2 were assigned from the germline V gene as SGHRS and YFSETQ. The sample belongs to a study of cytomegalovirus exposure and HLA in healthy donors (dated by TCRdb to 2015 to 2018). Study-wide context: In an earlier analysis of 550 to 750 of the donors, approximately 260 Gb of sequence data and 90 million to 120 million unique TCR beta sequences from about 179 million T cells were reported. An early release that covered fewer than 800 HLA-typed donors contained approximately 300 gigabases of sequencing data and 65 million to 100 million unique TCR sequences. Of the 300 to 500 genotyped donors, roughly 80% were placed in the genetic ancestry cluster associated with self-reported Caucasian donors. The study aimed to test whether signatures of past pathogen exposure could be identified by cataloging public T cell receptors. Using immunosequencing, the study profiled T cell repertoires from about 620 subjects and related those repertoires to cytomegalovirus serostatus. Besides the first cohort of around 670 subjects, a separate validation cohort made up of 120 or so different subjects was used. To predict cytomegalovirus infection status, the study brought together high-throughput TCR immunosequencing, statistical association of individual TCRs with disease status, and machine learning. A later analysis re-analyzed previously published TCR beta repertoires from several hundred donors and added high-resolution HLA genotyping to study TCR occurrence patterns. The later analysis used no new phenotypic data to find candidate immune exposures, relying instead on TCR beta sequences and their occurrence across donors. An earlier analysis of 587 of the donors used high-throughput TCR beta sequencing to judge whether each TCR beta V gene segment behaved as functional or pseudogenic. Donor age, sex, ethnicity and CMV serostatus were collected together with the repertoire data. In a later genetic analysis, genome-wide SNP genotypes for about three fifths of the 666 donors were used, and that subset was treated as a discovery cohort. All discovery cohort repertoires had been generated using a single sequencing platform. Class I and class II HLA loci were covered by the typing at four-digit resolution. Typing coverage differed by locus: A, B, C, DRB1 and DQB1 were typed in roughly 620-630 donors, DQA1 in 522, DPA1 in 600 to 610, and DPB1 in roughly 470. Four or five DR-DQ haplotypes were treated as single units for association and clustering because of strong linkage in the cohort. Across 300 to 400 genotyped donors of the cohort, an average of about 200,000 unique TCR beta nucleotide sequences per donor were sequenced, and roughly 20% of those sequences were non-productive. On the study overall, not on this receptor specifically: This cohort had only TCR beta chains sequenced, and the lack of alpha or paired-chain data limited which features could be detected. In the study, roughly 160 TCR beta chains were listed as associated with cytomegalovirus. The sequencing pipeline was judged likely to have produced a cluster of highly shared sequence variants as a technical artifact. In both the original and validation cohorts, the classifier was reported to diagnose cytomegalovirus status with high specificity and sensitivity. Compared with the approximately 670-donor mean, donors in an Asian-associated ancestry cluster had fewer N-insertions in productive TCRs, according to a later genetic analysis. Most CMV-associated TCR beta chains appeared to be HLA-restricted in a later analysis, and the HLA associations seemed to be driven largely by CMV exposure. Because counts were too low, seventeen rarely observed V segments, including chromosome 9 orphons, were left out of the earlier analysis of 500 to 650 of the donors. Linkage disequilibrium might explain the correlated functional status among segregating V segments, but an unknown experimental factor could not be ruled out. According to the authors, the approach could potentially be generalized to other disease states and immunological phenotypes. In a later analysis, around 15,000 TCR beta sequences were associated with specific HLA alleles at a false discovery rate of 0.05. Sequencing depth was assumed to be roughly uniform across donors in the presence/absence analyses, though that assumption may not hold. According to a later analysis, parvovirus B19, influenza, CMV and Epstein-Barr virus appeared linked to several top co-occurrence clusters. A further reported finding was that TCR beta sequences accurately predicted the HLA-A and HLA-B alleles for most subjects in the first cohort. In a later analysis, HLA-associated TCR beta chains were found to be more clonally expanded and to have lower generation probabilities than equally common non-associated chains. In a later analysis, the rate of TCR association differed among HLA loci, with DRB1 alleles having the most associated TCRs and HLA-C alleles having the fewest. Strong co-occurrence of HLA alleles, especially DR and DQ, made assigning TCR associations to individual alleles difficult. Because HLA typing was unavailable for some donors at each locus, only the typed subset was used in association tests. V-gene and J-gene trimming of TCR beta chains was associated with a missense DCLRE1C variant in a later genetic analysis, and the association was replicated in an independent cohort. In an earlier analysis of around 500 of the donors, most TCR beta V segments appeared in productive rearrangements about 87% or about 30% of the time, broadly matching IMGT annotations. CMV serostatus was the only immune exposure information available for the cohort. Three of the identified cytomegalovirus-associated TCR beta chains were confirmed in vitro to be specific for cytomegalovirus antigens. While some public TCRs were present in many individuals, most TCR sequences turned up only very rarely across donors. Some IMGT-functional V segments, including TRBV6-2 and TRBV6-3, could not be distinguished by the 87-base-pair reads and were therefore excluded.

Receptors were amplified or captured by the immunoSEQ multiplex PCR assay. A mixture of 60 forward primers for TCR Vbeta segments and 13 reverse primers for TCR Jbeta segments was used in the multiplex PCR. The CDR3 region of rearranged TCR beta genes was amplified from genomic DNA with a multiplex PCR assay. The amplified TCR beta libraries were sequenced on the Illumina HiSeq System as 87-base-pair reads. Concerning the study's data processing: In a later analysis, 80 million or so unique TCR beta chains were counted across the roughly 670 repertoires, and around 10 million of these chains were shared by at least two donors. Raw reads were error-corrected and collapsed into unique sequences by a nearest-neighbor algorithm in which closely related sequences were merged to remove PCR and sequencing errors. V, D and J gene segments were assigned by aligning CDR3 sequences to IMGT reference sequences. For a sequence to be retained, a match of at least six nucleotides to both a V gene segment and a J gene segment was required. Rearrangements were called productive when the CDR3 lacked stop codons and stayed in frame with V and J; all others were non-productive. CDR3 was defined by IMGT convention, running from the second conserved V-encoded cysteine to the conserved J-encoded phenylalanine. Sequences without an unambiguous match to a single V gene segment were excluded from the earlier analysis of about 600 of the donors. An earlier analysis of just under 600 of the donors called V segments functional above 56.7% productive rearrangements and segregating when the between-donor standard deviation exceeded 5%. A statistical classification framework was built for diagnosing cytomegalovirus status from the catalog of TCR beta chain sequences. In a later analysis, V and J genes were assigned by comparing TCR nucleotide sequences against IMGT/GENE-DB human TR gene sequences. A later analysis assigned CDR3 sequences and most-parsimonious VDJ recombination scenarios with the TCRdist pipeline. In a later analysis, each TCR beta chain was defined by its CDR3 amino acid sequence together with its V-gene family, and reads without a unique V-gene family were excluded. A later analysis removed several hundred highly shared, low-generation-probability nucleotide sequences to deal with suspected cross-contamination and a sequencing artifact. In a later analysis, a clonal expansion index was calculated for each public chain from normalized within-repertoire ranks of inferred template counts. A later analysis computed generation probabilities with a VDJ recombination model fitted to out-of-frame rearrangements, and checked the results against IGoR. A later analysis scored TCR-TCR, TCR-HLA and TCR-CMV co-occurrence with hypergeometric tests, applying a repertoire-size bias correction to TCR pairs. A later analysis estimated false discovery rates by permuting HLA or CMV assignments 20 times. A later analysis grouped co-occurring TCRs with DBSCAN, adding TCRdist sequence similarity when clustering within HLA-allele-positive subsets. Repertoires with fewer than 30,000 or more than 120,000 public chains were left out of co-occurrence clustering, as were five repertoires with anomalous nucleotide sharing. TCRdb obtained this table from immuneACCESS and retained in-frame rearrangements with V and J assigned. These tables miss some clones; where compared with another copy, unresolved V genes account for less than half of the shortfall, and the remainder is unexplained. V, J and clone size derive from that table, while D and trimming were established from the DNA sequence. For this sample there are roughly 92,000 clones; approximately 7.7% appear just once. Clones ranked in the top ten supply roughly 2.1% of the sample.

The cohort consisted of 650 to 700 healthy bone marrow donors. All cohort members were sampled while nominally healthy, although unrecorded immune exposures were likely present. The donor tested CMV seronegative, placing the donor among the 350 or so seronegative members of the cohort. Every donor gave a peripheral blood sample, and the peripheral blood mononuclear cells from that sample were used for TCR beta sequencing. The Qiagen DNeasy Blood Extraction Kit was used to extract genomic DNA from the blood cell samples. The specimen was PBMCs. The sequence was obtained from a man between 45 and 60 years old in good health and CMV-seronegative. The chain couples TRBV5-1 to TRBJ2-1; 9 bases in the middle match TRBD2. The CDR3 protein is CASSFQRGDYNEQFF. The DNA sequence is as follows: TGCGCCAGCAGCTTCCAGCGGGGGGACTACAATGAGCAGTTCTTC.